This T cell receptor beta chain comes out of a study of CD8+ T cells in alopecia areata. Study overall: Dosing with tofacitinib proceeded for 6 to 18 months, followed by 6 months off drug. Study-wide points: Administration of tofacitinib significantly diminished scalp clonality and expanded CD8+ clones within the top 100.

The sample's treatment: oral pan-JAK inhibitor, 5-10 mg twice daily. Samples from alopecia areata patients were lesional scalp punch biopsies and peripheral blood. The germline gives CDR1 SEHNR, CDR2 FQNEAQ (reference sequence). V lost 4 bases and J 2 bases, leaving 12 bases between the germline ends. The CDR3 is 14 amino acids. Extraction and reverse transcription of RNA yielded cDNA as the sequencing template. Assay: immunoSEQ multiplex PCR; the TCRdb copy retains only in-frame clones and omits some. The profile shows about 190,000 clones, roughly three fifths of them singletons. This clone has only one observation. The antigen is unknown.

The starting material was CD4+ T cells sorted from blood, obtained at week 4, from a patient treated with tofacitinib. The TCR comes from a human donor with alopecia areata. This rearrangement joins TRBV7-9 to TRBJ2-7; maybe TRBD2 (5 bases). CDR3 in DNA: TGTGCCAGCAGCTCCGGGATAAGGCCCTACGAGCAGTACTTC. Amino acids: CASSSGIRPYEQYF.